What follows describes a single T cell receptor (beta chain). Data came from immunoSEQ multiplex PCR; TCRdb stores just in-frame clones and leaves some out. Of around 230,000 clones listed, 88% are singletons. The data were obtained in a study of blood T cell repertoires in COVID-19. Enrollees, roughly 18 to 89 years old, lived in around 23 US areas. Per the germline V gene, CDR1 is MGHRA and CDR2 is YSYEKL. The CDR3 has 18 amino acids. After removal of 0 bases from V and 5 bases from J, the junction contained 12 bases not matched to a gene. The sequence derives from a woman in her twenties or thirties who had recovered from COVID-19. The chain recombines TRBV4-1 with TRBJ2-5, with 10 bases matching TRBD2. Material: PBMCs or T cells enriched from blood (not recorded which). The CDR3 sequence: CASSQDNWSGGARETQYF. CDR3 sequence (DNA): TGCGCCAGCAGCCAAGATAACTGGAGCGGGGGGGCTCGGGAGACCCAGTACTTC.